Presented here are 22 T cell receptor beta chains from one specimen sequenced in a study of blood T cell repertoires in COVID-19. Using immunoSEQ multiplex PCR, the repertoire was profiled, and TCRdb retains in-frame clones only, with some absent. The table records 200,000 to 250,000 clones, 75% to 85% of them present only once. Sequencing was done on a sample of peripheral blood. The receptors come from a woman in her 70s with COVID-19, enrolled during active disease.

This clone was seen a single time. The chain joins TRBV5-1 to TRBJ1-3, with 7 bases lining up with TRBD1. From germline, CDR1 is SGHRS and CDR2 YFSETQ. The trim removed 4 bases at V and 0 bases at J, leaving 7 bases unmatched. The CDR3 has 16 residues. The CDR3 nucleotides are TGCGCCAGCAGCCTGGAGGGGGCATACTCTGGAAACACCATATATTTT. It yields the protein CASSLEGAYSGNTIYF.

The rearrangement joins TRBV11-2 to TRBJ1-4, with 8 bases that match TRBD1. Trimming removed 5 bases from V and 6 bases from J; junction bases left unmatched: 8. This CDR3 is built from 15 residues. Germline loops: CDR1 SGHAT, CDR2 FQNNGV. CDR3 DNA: TGTGCCAGCAGCACGCCGGGACAGGAGGATGAAAAACTGTTTTTT. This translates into CASSTPGQEDEKLFF.

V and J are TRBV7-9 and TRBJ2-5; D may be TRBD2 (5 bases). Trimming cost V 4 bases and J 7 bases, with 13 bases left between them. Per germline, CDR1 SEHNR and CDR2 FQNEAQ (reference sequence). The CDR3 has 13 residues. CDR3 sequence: CASSSDRGGTQYF. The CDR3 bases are TGTGCCAGCAGCTCGGACCGTGGAGGGACCCAGTACTTC.

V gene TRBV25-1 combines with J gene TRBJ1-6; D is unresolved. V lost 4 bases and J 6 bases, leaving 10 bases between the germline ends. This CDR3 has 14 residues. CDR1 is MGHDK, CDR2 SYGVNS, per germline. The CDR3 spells CASSVRGGNSPLHF. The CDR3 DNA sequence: TGTGCCAGCAGTGTGCGAGGCGGTAATTCACCCCTCCACTTT. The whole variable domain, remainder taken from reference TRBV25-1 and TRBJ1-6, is EADIYQTPRYLVIGTGKKITLECSQTMGHDKMYWYQQDPGMELHLIHYSYGVNSTEKGDLSSESTVSRIRTEHFPLTLESARPSHTSQYLCASSVRGGNSPLHFGNGTRLTVT.

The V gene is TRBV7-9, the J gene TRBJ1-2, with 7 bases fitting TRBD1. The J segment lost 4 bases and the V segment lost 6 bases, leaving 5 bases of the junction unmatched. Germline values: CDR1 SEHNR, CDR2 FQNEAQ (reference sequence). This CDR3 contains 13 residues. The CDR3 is CASRRQGGYGYTF. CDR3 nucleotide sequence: TGTGCCAGCAGGAGACAGGGCGGCTATGGCTACACCTTC.

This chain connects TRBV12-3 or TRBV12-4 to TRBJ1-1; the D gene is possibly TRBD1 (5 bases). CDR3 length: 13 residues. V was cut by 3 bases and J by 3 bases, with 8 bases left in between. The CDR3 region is CASSFQGHTEAFF. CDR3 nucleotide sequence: TGTGCCAGCAGTTTTCAGGGTCACACTGAAGCTTTCTTT.

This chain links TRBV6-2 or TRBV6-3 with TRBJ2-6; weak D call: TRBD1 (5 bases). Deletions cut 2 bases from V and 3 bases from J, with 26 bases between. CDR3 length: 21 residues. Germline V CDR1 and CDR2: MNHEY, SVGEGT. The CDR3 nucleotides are TGTGCCAGCAGTTACGATATTGCCCAGGACAATCTGGCCATTGGGGCCAACGTCCTGACTTTC. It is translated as CASSYDIAQDNLAIGANVLTF.

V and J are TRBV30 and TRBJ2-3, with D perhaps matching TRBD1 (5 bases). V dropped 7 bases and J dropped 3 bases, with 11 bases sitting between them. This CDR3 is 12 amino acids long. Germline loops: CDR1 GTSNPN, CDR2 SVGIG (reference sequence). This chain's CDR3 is CASPGRTDTQYF. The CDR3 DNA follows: TGTGCCTCGCCAGGGCGGACAGATACGCAGTATTTT.

CDR3 DNA sequence: TGTGCCAGCAGCGCCACCGATGTAGGGGCACAAGAGACCCAGTACTTC. This encodes CASSATDVGAQETQYF. The V call is TRBV9, the J call TRBJ2-5; tentatively, D is TRBD1 (5 bases). The CDR3 has 16 amino acids. Trimming removed 3 bases at V and 2 bases at J, with 17 bases between. Germline CDR1 is SGDLS and CDR2 is YYNGEE.

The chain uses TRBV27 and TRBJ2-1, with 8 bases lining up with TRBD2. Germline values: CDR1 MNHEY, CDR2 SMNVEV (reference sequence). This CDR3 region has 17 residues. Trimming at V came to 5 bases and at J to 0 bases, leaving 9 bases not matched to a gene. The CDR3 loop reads CASSVWVAGSSYNEQFF. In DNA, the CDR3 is TGTGCCAGCAGTGTTTGGGTAGCGGGGAGCTCCTACAATGAGCAGTTCTTC.

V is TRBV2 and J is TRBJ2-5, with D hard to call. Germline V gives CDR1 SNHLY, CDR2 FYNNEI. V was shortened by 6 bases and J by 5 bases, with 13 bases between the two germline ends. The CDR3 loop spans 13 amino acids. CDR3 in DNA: TGTGCCAGCAGCCAGGTCCCCATGGAGACCCAGTACTTC. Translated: CASSQVPMETQYF.

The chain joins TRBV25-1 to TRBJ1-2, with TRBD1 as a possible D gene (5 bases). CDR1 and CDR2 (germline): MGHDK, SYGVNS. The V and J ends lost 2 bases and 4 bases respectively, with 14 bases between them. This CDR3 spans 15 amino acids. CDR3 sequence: CASSEGAGRGYGYTF. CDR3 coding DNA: TGTGCCAGCAGTGAAGGAGCAGGGCGCGGCTATGGCTACACCTTC.

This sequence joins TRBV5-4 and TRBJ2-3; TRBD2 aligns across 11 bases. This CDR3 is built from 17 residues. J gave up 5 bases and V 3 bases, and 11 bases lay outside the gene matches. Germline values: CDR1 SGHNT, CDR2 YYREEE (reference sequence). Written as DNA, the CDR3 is TGTGCCAGCAGCTCACACCTGACTAGCGGGATGGGAGATACGCAGTATTTT. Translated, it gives CASSSHLTSGMGDTQYF.

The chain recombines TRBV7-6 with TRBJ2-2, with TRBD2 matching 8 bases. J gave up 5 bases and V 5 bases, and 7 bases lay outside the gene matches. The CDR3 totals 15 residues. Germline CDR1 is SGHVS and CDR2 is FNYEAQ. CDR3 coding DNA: TGTGCCAGCAGCAGACAGGAGCGGGGGACCGGGGAGCTGTTTTTT. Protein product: CASSRQERGTGELFF.

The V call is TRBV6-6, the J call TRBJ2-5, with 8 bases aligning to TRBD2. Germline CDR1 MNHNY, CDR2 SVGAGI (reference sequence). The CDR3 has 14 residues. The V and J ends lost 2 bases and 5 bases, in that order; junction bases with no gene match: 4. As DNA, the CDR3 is TGTGCCAGCAGTTACGTAGCGGGGTCGGAGACCCAGTACTTC. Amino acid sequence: CASSYVAGSETQYF.

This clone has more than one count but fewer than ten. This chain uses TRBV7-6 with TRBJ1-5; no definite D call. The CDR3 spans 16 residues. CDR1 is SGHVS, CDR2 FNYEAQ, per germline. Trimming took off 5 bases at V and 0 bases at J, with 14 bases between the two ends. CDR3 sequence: CASSQLAGYSNQPQHF. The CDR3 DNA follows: TGTGCCAGCAGCCAACTCGCGGGATATAGCAATCAGCCCCAGCATTTT. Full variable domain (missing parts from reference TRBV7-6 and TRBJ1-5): GAGVSQSPRYKVTKRGQDVALRCDPISGHVSLYWYRQALGQGPEFLTYFNYEAQQDKSGLPNDRFSAERPEGSISTLTIQRTEQRDSAMYRCASSQLAGYSNQPQHFGDGTRLSIL.

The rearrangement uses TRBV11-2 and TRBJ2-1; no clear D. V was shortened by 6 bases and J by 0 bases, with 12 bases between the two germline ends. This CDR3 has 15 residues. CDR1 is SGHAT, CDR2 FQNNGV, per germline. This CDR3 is CASSLRYYSYNEQFF. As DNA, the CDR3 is TGTGCCAGCAGTTTAAGATACTACTCCTACAATGAGCAGTTCTTC.

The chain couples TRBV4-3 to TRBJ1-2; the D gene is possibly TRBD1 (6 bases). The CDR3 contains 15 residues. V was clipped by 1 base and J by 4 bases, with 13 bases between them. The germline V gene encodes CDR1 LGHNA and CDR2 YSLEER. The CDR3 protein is CASSQGTAQGYGYTF. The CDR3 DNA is TGCGCCAGCAGCCAAGGGACAGCCCAGGGCTATGGCTACACCTTC.

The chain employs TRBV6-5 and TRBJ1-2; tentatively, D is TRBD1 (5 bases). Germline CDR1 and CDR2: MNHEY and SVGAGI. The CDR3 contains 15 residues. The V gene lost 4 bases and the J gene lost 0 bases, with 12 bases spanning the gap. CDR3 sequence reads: CASSSPGGSNYGYTF. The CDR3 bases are TGTGCCAGCAGTTCCCCGGGGGGTTCTAACTATGGCTACACCTTC.

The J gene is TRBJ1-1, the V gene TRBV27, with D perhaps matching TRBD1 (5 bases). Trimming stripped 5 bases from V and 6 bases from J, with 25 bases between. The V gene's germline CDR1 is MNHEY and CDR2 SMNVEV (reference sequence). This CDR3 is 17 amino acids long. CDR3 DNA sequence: TGTGCCAGCAGTCCCCAGCGACAGTTCGAACCGCCGGCTGAAGCTTTCTTT. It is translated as CASSPQRQFEPPAEAFF.

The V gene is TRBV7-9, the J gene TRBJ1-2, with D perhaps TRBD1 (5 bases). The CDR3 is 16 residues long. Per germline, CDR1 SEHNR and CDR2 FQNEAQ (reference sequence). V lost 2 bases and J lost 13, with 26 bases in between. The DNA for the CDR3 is TGTGCCAGCAGCTTAATGGGGCCAGGCGGCATCCAACCCTTCACCTTC. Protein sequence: CASSLMGPGGIQPFTF.

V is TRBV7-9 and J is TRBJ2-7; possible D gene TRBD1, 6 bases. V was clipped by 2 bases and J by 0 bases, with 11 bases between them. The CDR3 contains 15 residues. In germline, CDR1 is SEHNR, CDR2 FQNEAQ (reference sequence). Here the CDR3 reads CASSLTGRLSYEQYF. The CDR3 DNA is TGTGCCAGCAGCTTAACAGGGAGACTCTCCTACGAGCAGTACTTC.